The 24 T cell receptor beta chains given below trace back to one sample, sequenced in a study of long-term antiretroviral therapy in people with HIV. At survey level, the immunoSEQ assay was run in its v3.0 version. Assay: immunoSEQ multiplex PCR; the TCRdb copy retains only in-frame clones and omits some. Of over 15,000 clones listed, just over 90% are singletons. Sequenced material: unsorted PBMCs, taken 0.6 years after starting antiretroviral therapy. The receptors derive from a woman aged 40 to 55 with HIV.

J is TRBJ2-7 and V is TRBV7-9, with D possibly matching TRBD1 (5 bases). In germline, CDR1 is SEHNR, CDR2 FQNEAQ (reference sequence). Trimming left V 4 bases short and J 1 base short, with 14 bases between. The length of the CDR3 is 15 residues. CDR3 residues: CASSWGQSTSYEQYF. CDR3 in DNA: TGTGCCAGCAGCTGGGGCCAATCTACATCCTACGAGCAGTACTTC.

CDR3 DNA: TGTGCCAGCTCACCAATCGACACTGACAATGAGCAGTTCTTC. Translated, it gives CASSPIDTDNEQFF. The chain couples TRBV18 to TRBJ2-1; D uncertain. Germline V gives CDR1 KGHSH, CDR2 LQKENI. V dropped 2 bases and J dropped 5 bases, with 10 bases sitting between them. The CDR3 has 14 amino acids. Complete variable domain (other parts from reference TRBV18 and TRBJ2-1): NAGVMQNPRHLVRRRGQEARLRCSPMKGHSHVYWYRQLPEEGLKFMVYLQKENIIDESGMPKERFSAEFPKEGPSILRIQQVVRGDSAAYFCASSPIDTDNEQFFGPGTRLTVL.

The chain couples TRBV2 to TRBJ1-2; 7 bases fit TRBD1. V was clipped by 5 bases and J by 4 bases; unmatched bases: 4. The CDR3 is 13 residues long. Germline lookup yields CDR1 SNHLY and CDR2 FYNNEI. The CDR3 sequence: CASSTRDSYGYTF. CDR3 DNA sequence: TGTGCCAGCAGTACCCGGGACAGCTATGGCTACACCTTC.

The rearrangement links TRBV4-1 to TRBJ2-7; 9 nucleotides line up with TRBD1. This CDR3 contains 16 residues. CDR1 is MGHRA and CDR2 is YSYEKL in the germline V gene. The junction had 11 bases not matched to a gene; V was cut back by 2 bases and J by 6 bases. CDR3 sequence: CASSQRFGTGLFEQYF. CDR3 DNA sequence: TGCGCCAGCAGCCAAAGGTTCGGGACAGGGCTTTTCGAGCAGTACTTC.

The chain carries TRBV4-3 and TRBJ2-1; perhaps TRBD1 as D (5 bases). CDR1 is LGHNA and CDR2 is YSLEER in the germline V gene. CDR3 length: 16 residues. The V end lost 0 bases, the J end lost 8 bases, and 17 bases lay between the germline ends. In nucleotides, the CDR3 is TGCGCCAGCAGCCAAGATAGAATTCAGGGCCCCGATGAGCAGTTCTTC. The encoded protein is CASSQDRIQGPDEQFF.

The chain joins TRBV18 to TRBJ2-2; 9 nucleotides align to TRBD1. The CDR3 is 16 amino acids. V lost 5 bases, J lost 6 bases, and 10 bases stayed unmatched. From germline, CDR1 is KGHSH and CDR2 LQKENI. The CDR3 here is CASSGPGTGTAGELFF. The CDR3 DNA follows: TGTGCCAGCTCAGGTCCCGGGACAGGGACCGCCGGGGAGCTGTTTTTT.

This chain uses TRBV6-5 with TRBJ1-2; TRBD1 agrees at 8 bases. The CDR3 extends over 15 amino acids. V was clipped by 6 bases and J by 5 bases; unmatched bases: 11. Germline CDR1 reads MNHEY; CDR2 reads SVGAGI. The DNA for the CDR3 is TGTGCCAGCAGCGAGCGGGACAGGAGGGTTTATGGCTACACCTTC. Amino acid sequence: CASSERDRRVYGYTF.

V is TRBV18 and J is TRBJ1-4; no definite D call. Germline lookup yields CDR1 KGHSH and CDR2 LQKENI. The CDR3 is made up of 16 amino acids. Between the trimmed V and J ends, which lost 5 bases and 0 bases, there was a span of 13 bases. CDR3 region: CASSANSLATNEKLFF. The CDR3 DNA reads as TGTGCCAGCTCAGCTAATTCTCTTGCAACTAATGAAAAACTGTTTTTT.

This rearrangement joins TRBV9 to TRBJ2-7; 8 bases agree with TRBD2. CDR1 and CDR2 from the germline V gene are SGDLS and YYNGEE. CDR3 size: 14 residues. Trimming removed 4 bases from V and 3 bases from J; junction bases left unmatched: 6. The CDR3 sequence: CASSRGSGGYEQYF. CDR3 DNA sequence: TGTGCCAGCAGCCGCGGGAGCGGGGGCTACGAGCAGTACTTC.

This clone was counted once. J is TRBJ1-1 and V is TRBV19, with 7 nucleotides matching TRBD1. The CDR3 is 14 residues long. Trimming cost V 6 bases and J 2 bases; bases outside gene matches: 6. Germline V gene lookup returns CDR1 LNHDA and CDR2 SQIVND (reference sequence). CDR3 residues: CASRDRIGNTEAFF. CDR3 DNA sequence: TGTGCCAGTAGGGACAGGATCGGAAACACTGAAGCTTTCTTT.

V gene TRBV4-3 combines with J gene TRBJ2-7, with TRBD1 as a possible D gene (6 bases). Germline assignment: CDR1 LGHNA and CDR2 YSLEER. The CDR3 is 14 residues long. V was trimmed by 4 bases and J by 3 bases, leaving 13 bases between them. The CDR3 reads CASSPAIQGYEQYF. The CDR3 DNA is TGCGCCAGCAGCCCAGCGATACAGGGCTACGAGCAGTACTTC.

The J gene is TRBJ2-7, the V gene TRBV27, with 8 bases identical to TRBD2. Per the germline V gene, CDR1 is MNHEY and CDR2 is SMNVEV (reference sequence). The CDR3 is 14 residues long. The V segment lost 3 bases and the J segment 2 bases; nucleotides outside the gene matches: 3. DNA for the CDR3: TGTGCCAGCAGTTTCGGGAGGGGACCCTACGAGCAGTACTTC. Its protein product is CASSFGRGPYEQYF.

Here the CDR3 DNA reads TGCGCCAGCAGATGCCTAGCGGGGGGCCTCAAGGAGACCCAGTACTTC. Encoded protein: CASRCLAGGLKETQYF. The chain is built from TRBV10-1 and TRBJ2-5; the match to TRBD2 covers 11 bases. From germline, CDR1 is WNHNN and CDR2 SYGVQD (reference sequence). The CDR3 sequence is 16 residues long. V lost 6 bases and J lost 5; bases outside the gene matches: 11.

The V call is TRBV6-5, the J call TRBJ1-5; D perhaps matches TRBD1 (5 bases). CDR3 length equals 14 residues. Trimming removed 6 bases at V and 5 bases at J, with 14 bases between. Germline V lookup: CDR1 MNHEY, CDR2 SVGAGI. Written as DNA, the CDR3 is TGTGCCAGCAGCCCCATGGACACGGATCAGCCCCAGCATTTT. It specifies CASSPMDTDQPQHF.

The chain uses TRBV9 and TRBJ2-3; 7 bases are shared with TRBD2. V lost 0 bases, J lost 4 bases, and 8 bases stayed unmatched. The CDR3 extends over 16 amino acids. CDR1 and CDR2 (germline): SGDLS, YYNGEE. CDR3 nucleotide sequence: TGTGCCAGCAGCGTAGGGGACGGGGGGTCGGCAGATACGCAGTATTTT. Its translation: CASSVGDGGSADTQYF.

The rearrangement links TRBV7-2 to TRBJ2-2, with D possibly being TRBD1 (5 bases). The germline V and J ends were trimmed by 2 bases and 5 bases, with 15 bases remaining between them. Germline CDR1 is SGHTA and CDR2 is FQGNSA. The CDR3 runs 16 residues. The CDR3 DNA reads as TGTGCCAGCAGCTTATCTTCAGGACAACGAACCGGGGAGCTGTTTTTT. This gives the protein CASSLSSGQRTGELFF.

The rearrangement uses TRBV19 and TRBJ2-5, with 9 bases matching TRBD1. Losses at the gene ends were 9 bases for V and 4 bases for J; bases not matched to a gene: 6. Germline V gene lookup returns CDR1 LNHDA and CDR2 SQIVND (reference sequence). The CDR3 contains 13 residues. CDR3 amino acids: CASADRGGETQYF. The CDR3 coding sequence is TGTGCCAGCGCGGACAGGGGCGGAGAGACCCAGTACTTC.

The gene calls are TRBV5-1 and TRBJ2-1; D gene unclear. The CDR3 is 11 residues long. CDR1 and CDR2 from the germline V gene are SGHRS and YFSETQ. Trimming took off 4 bases at V and 12 bases at J, with 11 bases between the two ends. CDR3 region: CASSTALLQFF. CDR3 DNA sequence: TGCGCCAGCAGCACCGCTTTATTGCAGTTCTTC. Supplemented by reference TRBV5-1 and TRBJ2-1, the full variable domain reads KAGVTQTPRYLIKTRGQQVTLSCSPISGHRSVSWYQQTPGQGLQFLFEYFSETQRNKGNFPGRFSGRQFSNSRSEMNVSTLELGDSALYLCASSTALLQFFGPGTRLTVL.

The chain is built from TRBV5-1 and TRBJ2-3; D unresolved. The V gene lost 4 bases and the J gene lost 2 bases, with 14 bases spanning the gap. In germline, CDR1 is SGHRS, CDR2 YFSETQ. This CDR3 spans 15 amino acids. The CDR3 coding sequence is TGCGCCAGCAGCCCGGACCAGCCCCCCACAGATACGCAGTATTTT. Its translation: CASSPDQPPTDTQYF.

The genes are TRBV30 and TRBJ2-3; TRBD1 or TRBD2 may be the D gene (6 bases each). The ends were cut back, 7 bases at V and 5 bases at J, with 16 bases in the middle. The CDR3 has 13 amino acids. Per the germline V gene, CDR1 is GTSNPN and CDR2 is SVGIG (reference sequence). The CDR3 region is CASSGGGIDTQYF. The CDR3 DNA sequence: TGTGCCTCTTCAGGAGGGGGGATAGATACGCAGTATTTT. Complete variable domain (other parts from reference TRBV30 and TRBJ2-3): SQTIHQWPATLVQPVGSPLSLECTVEGTSNPNLYWYRQAAGRGLQLLFYSVGIGQISSEVPQNLSASRPQDRQFILSSKKLLLSDSGFYLCASSGGGIDTQYFGPGTRLTVL.

J is TRBJ1-4 and V is TRBV18; maybe TRBD1 (5 bases). Trimming pared 8 bases from V and 4 bases from J, leaving 11 bases between. Germline V lookup: CDR1 KGHSH, CDR2 LQKENI. The CDR3 is 13 amino acids. The chain's CDR3 is CASTRGDNEKLFF. CDR3 coding DNA: TGTGCCAGCACTCGGGGGGATAATGAAAAACTGTTTTTT. Full variable domain (rest looked up from reference TRBV18 and TRBJ1-4): NAGVMQNPRHLVRRRGQEARLRCSPMKGHSHVYWYRQLPEEGLKFMVYLQKENIIDESGMPKERFSAEFPKEGPSILRIQQVVRGDSAAYFCASTRGDNEKLFFGSGTQLSVL.

The chain carries TRBV11-2 and TRBJ1-4; D may be TRBD1 (6 bases). CDR1 is SGHAT, CDR2 FQNNGV, per germline. V was pared by 5 bases and J by 4 bases, with 14 bases between. The CDR3 has 15 residues. The CDR3 nucleotides read TGTGCCAGCAGCCCGCGAGGGGGGAATAATGAAAAACTGTTTTTT. Translation gives CASSPRGGNNEKLFF. Full variable domain (rest looked up from reference TRBV11-2 and TRBJ1-4): EAGVAQSPRYKIIEKRQSVAFWCNPISGHATLYWYQQILGQGPKLLIQFQNNGVVDDSQLPKDRFSAERLKGVDSTLKIQPAKLEDSAVYLCASSPRGGNNEKLFFGSGTQLSVL.

This chain uses TRBV7-9 with TRBJ1-1; D uncertain. Germline V gene data show CDR1 as SEHNR and CDR2 as FQNEAQ (reference sequence). The CDR3 spans 16 residues. V was cut by 1 base and J by 1 base, with 13 bases left in between. The CDR3 DNA follows: TGTGCCAGCAGCTTAGAGTCGCGGGGAGGGAACACTGAAGCTTTCTTT. It yields the protein CASSLESRGGNTEAFF.

V and J are TRBV4-3 and TRBJ1-2, with 7 bases lining up with TRBD1. CDR3 length equals 13 residues. V shed 4 bases and J 7 bases; nucleotides not matched to a gene: 6. Germline values: CDR1 LGHNA, CDR2 YSLEER. The DNA of the CDR3 is TGCGCCAGCAGCCCTCAAAACAGGGGTGGCTACACCTTC. Translating it yields CASSPQNRGGYTF.